This TCR beta chain stems from a study of cytomegalovirus exposure and HLA in healthy donors. PCR involved 60 Vbeta and 13 Jbeta primers. TCRdb's table, derived via immunoSEQ multiplex PCR, lists solely in-frame clones and lacks some. The table lists under 40,000 clones, approximately 91% of them singletons. Trimming took 4 bases from V and 4 from J, leaving 20 bases between them. Germline values: CDR1 SGHRS, CDR2 YFSETQ. This CDR3 spans 16 amino acids. These donors, healthy bone marrow donors, were studied. Regarding this clone: Its antigen is undetermined.

The study's findings and limits: Most likely, a cluster of highly shared sequence variants arose as a sequencing artifact.

This receptor was identified in a young woman in good health and CMV-seronegative. The V and J genes are TRBV5-1 and TRBJ1-1; the D is unclear. The specimen sequenced was PBMCs. The CDR3 reads CASSILPGLAGTEAFF. In nucleotides, the CDR3 is TGCGCCAGCAGCATACTACCTGGACTTGCGGGCACTGAAGCTTTCTTT. Filled out from reference TRBV5-1 and TRBJ1-1, the complete variable domain reads KAGVTQTPRYLIKTRGQQVTLSCSPISGHRSVSWYQQTPGQGLQFLFEYFSETQRNKGNFPGRFSGRQFSNSRSEMNVSTLELGDSALYLCASSILPGLAGTEAFFGQGTRLTVV.